A single sample gave rise to the 11 T cell receptor beta chains below, sequenced in a study of beta chain features in type 1 diabetes. Study findings and constraints: Shortening of TCRB CDR3s, moderate but significant, appeared in all four CD4+ subsets of Type 1 diabetes patients.

No antigen has been identified for these receptors. The isolated RNA, all of it, was reverse transcribed, so expressed TCRB transcripts were what got sequenced. TCRdb's table, derived via immunoSEQ multiplex PCR, lists solely in-frame clones and lacks some. Seen here are 100,000 to 150,000 clones, approximately 10% observed once, and the top ten hold under 0.9%. The sample comprised central memory CD4+ T cells from blood. These receptor sequences come from a man aged 30 to 45 with type 1 diabetes.

About this clone: One end of the junction is discordant with germline, which a read error may explain. The V gene is TRBV30, the J gene TRBJ2-2; D gene unclear. CDR3 length: 12 residues. Per the germline V gene, CDR1 is GTSNPN and CDR2 is SVGIG (reference sequence). In DNA, the CDR3 is TGCCCAGAACCGGGTTCGGGCGGGGAGCTGTTTTTT. Translating it yields CPEPGSGGELFF.

V and J are TRBV7-9 and TRBJ2-1, with 8 bases matching TRBD2. The CDR3 sequence is 12 residues long. Germline values: CDR1 SEHNR, CDR2 FQNEAQ (reference sequence). V shed 7 bases, J shed 8 bases, and the junction held 4 bases outside the gene matches. The CDR3 is CASTGGAHEQFF. The CDR3 nucleotides read TGTGCCAGCACCGGGGGGGCACATGAGCAGTTCTTC.

The chain couples TRBV7-8 to TRBJ2-1; 7 nucleotides match TRBD1. Trimming took 6 bases from V and 3 from J; bases not matched to a gene: 5. CDR3 length: 14 amino acids. Germline values: CDR1 SGHVS, CDR2 FQNEAQ. This chain's CDR3 is CASSNGQVYNEQFF. As DNA, the CDR3 is TGTGCCAGCAGTAACGGACAGGTCTACAATGAGCAGTTCTTC.

The chain employs TRBV9 and TRBJ2-7, with D possibly TRBD2 on 5 matching bases. The CDR3 has 14 amino acids. V was clipped by 3 bases and J by 6 bases, with 16 bases between them. Germline CDR1 and CDR2: SGDLS and YYNGEE. Here the CDR3 DNA reads TGTGCCAGCAGCGCGGAGGTGGGGATCGCCGAGCAGTACTTC. Encoded protein: CASSAEVGIAEQYF.

There are a few counts of this clone. The chain uses TRBV5-4 and TRBJ2-7, with 10 nucleotides matching TRBD1. Per the germline V gene, CDR1 is SGHNT and CDR2 is YYREEE (reference sequence). The V and J ends lost 1 base and 4 bases, in that order; junction bases with no gene match: 2. The CDR3 loop spans 14 amino acids. The CDR3, as DNA: TGTGCCAGCAGCTTGCGGACAGGGGGTTACGAGCAGTACTTC. It is translated as CASSLRTGGYEQYF.

This clone was seen only a few times. Other DNA sequences in the same sample also yield this CDR3. CDR3 sequence reads: CSVARSEGYEQYF. The CDR3 DNA reads TGCAGCGTTGCTAGAAGTGAGGGCTACGAGCAGTACTTC. The V and J genes are TRBV29-1 and TRBJ2-7; TRBD2 is a possible D gene (5 bases). From germline, CDR1 is SQVTM and CDR2 ANQGSEA. The CDR3 extends over 13 amino acids. Trimming left V 4 bases short and J 3 bases short, with 13 bases between.

A few counts support this clone. The chain couples TRBV29-1 to TRBJ1-5, with 8 bases matching TRBD1. CDR3 length: 12 residues. Trimming cost V 4 bases and J 5 bases; bases outside gene matches: 1. The germline gives CDR1 SQVTM, CDR2 ANQGSEA. The CDR3 region is CSVVQGDQPQHF. In nucleotides, the CDR3 is TGCAGCGTTGTACAGGGGGATCAGCCCCAGCATTTT. Full variable domain (remainder filled in from reference TRBV29-1 and TRBJ1-5): SAVISQKPSRDICQRGTSLTIQCQVDSQVTMMFWYRQQPGQSLTLIATANQGSEATYESGFVIDKFPISRPNLTFSTLTVSNMSPEDSSIYLCSVVQGDQPQHFGDGTRLSIL.

Remarks on this clone: One end of the junction fails to match germline, which may point to a read error. The chain couples TRBV30 to TRBJ1-3, with TRBD1 identical over 9 bases. CDR1 is GTSNPN and CDR2 is SVGIG in the germline V gene (reference sequence). The length of the CDR3 is 14 residues. CDR3 nucleotide sequence: TGTGCCTGGCGTCGGGACAGGGCCGGAAACACCACATATTTT. It specifies CAWRRDRAGNTTYF.

The gene calls are TRBV7-2 and TRBJ1-5, with a weak D call TRBD1 (5 bases). The V gene lost 5 bases and the J gene lost 13 bases, with 21 bases spanning the gap. The germline CDR1 and CDR2 sequences are SGHTA and FQGNSA. This CDR3 comprises 14 residues. CDR3 region: CASSAGGYSDRQHF. As DNA, the CDR3 is TGTGCCAGCAGCGCCGGGGGATACAGCGATAGACAGCATTTT.

The chain employs TRBV7-9 and TRBJ2-6; D is unclear. V was clipped by 1 base and J by 0 bases, with 7 bases between them. CDR1 and CDR2 from the germline V gene are SEHNR and FQNEAQ (reference sequence). The length of the CDR3 is 16 residues. DNA for the CDR3: TGTGCCAGCAGCTTAGGCAGGAACTCTGGGGCCAACGTCCTGACTTTC. This codes for CASSLGRNSGANVLTF.

This clone came up a few times. V usage is TRBV5-1 and J usage is TRBJ2-5, with TRBD1 matching 8 bases. The germline CDR1 and CDR2 sequences are SGHRS and YFSETQ. CDR3 length: 15 residues. Losses at the gene ends were 5 bases for V and 2 bases for J; bases not matched to a gene: 8. CDR3 in amino acids: CASRRTGIRQETQYF. The DNA for the CDR3 is TGCGCCAGCAGGCGGACAGGGATCAGGCAAGAGACCCAGTACTTC.